The T cell receptor (beta chain) under discussion was sequenced for a study of T cell responses to AZD1222 COVID-19 vaccine. As for the study in general: Second doses that came at about 4 or about 12 weeks were put together.

Notes on this clone: The antigen is not known.

Using immunoSEQ multiplex PCR, the repertoire was profiled, and TCRdb retains in-frame clones only, with some absent. The sample records 95,000 to 150,000 clones, around 92% being singletons. Study-level results: Targets within unmutated variant regions were reportedly found for nearly half of spike-specific TCRs. Donors in the cohort were predominantly white British and more often female, and clonal diversity was possibly underestimated. Recipients of two AZD1222 doses showed rising Spike-specific TCR breadth and depth.

The germline V and J ends were trimmed by 0 bases and 3 bases, with 23 bases remaining between them. The CDR3 loop spans 19 amino acids. CDR1 and CDR2 (germline): SGHTA, FQGNSA. The clonotype comes from an adult in good health. The chain uses TRBV7-2 and TRBJ2-5; possible D gene TRBD1, 6 bases. The input for sequencing was peripheral blood, taken on day 0 of AZD1222 vaccination. CDR3 residues: CASSLAPGQDLTTKETQYF. In DNA, the CDR3 is TGTGCCAGCAGCTTAGCTCCGGGACAAGACCTGACGACTAAAGAGACCCAGTACTTC. Looking up the rest from reference TRBV7-2 and TRBJ2-5 gives the full variable domain: GAGVSQSPSNKVTEKGKDVELRCDPISGHTALYWYRQSLGQGLEFLIYFQGNSAPDKSGLPSDRFSAERTGGSVSTLTIQRTQQEDSAVYLCASSLAPGQDLTTKETQYFGPGTRLLVL.